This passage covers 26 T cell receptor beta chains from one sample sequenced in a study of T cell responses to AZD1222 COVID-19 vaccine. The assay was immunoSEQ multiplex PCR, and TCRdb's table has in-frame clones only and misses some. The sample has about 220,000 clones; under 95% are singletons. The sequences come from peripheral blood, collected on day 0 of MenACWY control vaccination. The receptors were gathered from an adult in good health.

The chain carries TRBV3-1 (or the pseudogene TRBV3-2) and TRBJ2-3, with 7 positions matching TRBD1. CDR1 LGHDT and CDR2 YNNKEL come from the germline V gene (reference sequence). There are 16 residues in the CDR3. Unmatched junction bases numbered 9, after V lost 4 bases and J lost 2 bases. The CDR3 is CASSLLDRVPTDTQYF. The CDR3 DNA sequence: TGTGCCAGCAGCCTGCTTGACAGGGTCCCCACAGATACGCAGTATTTT.

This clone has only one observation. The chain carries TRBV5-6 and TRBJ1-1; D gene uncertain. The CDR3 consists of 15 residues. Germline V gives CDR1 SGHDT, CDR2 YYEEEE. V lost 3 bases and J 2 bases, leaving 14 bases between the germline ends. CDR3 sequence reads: CASSSLDWGNTEAFF. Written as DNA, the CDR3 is TGTGCCAGCAGCTCCCTAGATTGGGGAAACACTGAAGCTTTCTTT.

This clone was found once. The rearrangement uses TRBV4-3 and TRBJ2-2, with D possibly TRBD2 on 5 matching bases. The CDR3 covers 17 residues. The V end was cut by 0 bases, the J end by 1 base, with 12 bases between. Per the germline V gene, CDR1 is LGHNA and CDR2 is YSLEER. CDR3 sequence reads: CASSQDWSGRNTGELFF. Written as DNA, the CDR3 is TGCGCCAGCAGCCAAGACTGGTCGGGGAGGAACACCGGGGAGCTGTTTTTT.

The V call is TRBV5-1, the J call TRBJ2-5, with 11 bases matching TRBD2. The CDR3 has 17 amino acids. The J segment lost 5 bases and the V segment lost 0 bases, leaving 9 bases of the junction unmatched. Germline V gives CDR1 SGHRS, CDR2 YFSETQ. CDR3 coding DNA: TGCGCCAGCAGCTTGGATGGACTAGCGGGCGGATGGGAGACCCAGTACTTC. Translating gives CASSLDGLAGGWETQYF.

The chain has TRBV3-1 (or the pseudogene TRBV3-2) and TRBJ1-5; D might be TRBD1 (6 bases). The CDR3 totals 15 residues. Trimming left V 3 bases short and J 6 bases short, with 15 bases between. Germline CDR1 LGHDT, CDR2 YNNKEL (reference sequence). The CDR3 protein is CASSQAGVQGQPQHF. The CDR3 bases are TGTGCCAGCAGCCAGGCAGGGGTTCAGGGTCAGCCCCAGCATTTT.

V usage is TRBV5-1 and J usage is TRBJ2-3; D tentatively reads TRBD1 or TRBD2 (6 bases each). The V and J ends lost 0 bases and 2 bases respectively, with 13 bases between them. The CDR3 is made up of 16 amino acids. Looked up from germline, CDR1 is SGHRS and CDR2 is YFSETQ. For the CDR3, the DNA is TGCGCCAGCAGCTTGGGGAGGGGGTACGACACAGATACGCAGTATTTT. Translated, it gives CASSLGRGYDTDTQYF.

Here the CDR3 reads CASSDQGTGDFF. Written as DNA, the CDR3 is TGTGCCAGCTCCGACCAGGGGACAGGTGATTTCTTT. The chain is built from TRBV18 and TRBJ1-1; 8 nucleotides align to TRBD1. The J segment lost 13 bases and the V segment lost 6 bases, leaving 10 bases of the junction unmatched. The CDR3 totals 12 residues. CDR1 and CDR2 (germline): KGHSH, LQKENI. The full variable domain, completed using reference TRBV18 and TRBJ1-1, is NAGVMQNPRHLVRRRGQEARLRCSPMKGHSHVYWYRQLPEEGLKFMVYLQKENIIDESGMPKERFSAEFPKEGPSILRIQQVVRGDSAAYFCASSDQGTGDFFGQGTRLTVV.

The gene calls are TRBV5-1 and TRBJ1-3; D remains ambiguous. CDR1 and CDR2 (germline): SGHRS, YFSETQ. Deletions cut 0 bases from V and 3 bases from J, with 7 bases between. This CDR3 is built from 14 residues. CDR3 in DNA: TGCGCCAGCAGCTTGGAAATATTTGGAAACACCATATATTTT. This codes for CASSLEIFGNTIYF.

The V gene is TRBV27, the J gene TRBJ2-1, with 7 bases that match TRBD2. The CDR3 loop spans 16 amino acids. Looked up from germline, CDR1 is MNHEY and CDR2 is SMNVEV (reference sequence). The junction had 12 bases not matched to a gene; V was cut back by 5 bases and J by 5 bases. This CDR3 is CASSHPRAGDHNEQFF. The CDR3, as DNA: TGTGCCAGCAGTCACCCCCGTGCGGGGGACCACAATGAGCAGTTCTTC.

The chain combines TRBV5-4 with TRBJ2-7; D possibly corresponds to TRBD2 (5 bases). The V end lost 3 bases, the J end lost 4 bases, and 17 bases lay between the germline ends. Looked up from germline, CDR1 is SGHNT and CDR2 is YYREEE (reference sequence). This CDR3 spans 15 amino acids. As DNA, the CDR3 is TGTGCCAGCAGCTCGGTTTTCGGGGTTGCGTACGAGCAGTACTTC. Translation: CASSSVFGVAYEQYF.

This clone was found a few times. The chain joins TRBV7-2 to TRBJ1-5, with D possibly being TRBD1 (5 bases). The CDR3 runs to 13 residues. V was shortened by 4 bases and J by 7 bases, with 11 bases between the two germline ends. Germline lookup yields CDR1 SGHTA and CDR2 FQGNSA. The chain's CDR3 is CASSSGHGQPQHF. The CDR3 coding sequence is TGTGCCAGCAGCTCCGGACATGGGCAGCCCCAGCATTTT.

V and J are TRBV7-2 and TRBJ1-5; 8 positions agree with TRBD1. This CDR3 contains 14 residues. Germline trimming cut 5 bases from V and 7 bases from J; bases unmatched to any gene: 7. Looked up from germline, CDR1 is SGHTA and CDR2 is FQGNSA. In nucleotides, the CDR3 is TGTGCCAGCAGCGTTAGACAGGGGAGACAGCCCCAGCATTTT. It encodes CASSVRQGRQPQHF.

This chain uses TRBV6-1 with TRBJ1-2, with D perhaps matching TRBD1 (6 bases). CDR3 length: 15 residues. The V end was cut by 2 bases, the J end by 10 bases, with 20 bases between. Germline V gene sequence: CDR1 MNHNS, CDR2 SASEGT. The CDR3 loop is CASSEQAGGQVSYTF. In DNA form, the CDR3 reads TGTGCCAGCAGTGAACAAGCGGGGGGGCAGGTCTCCTACACCTTC.

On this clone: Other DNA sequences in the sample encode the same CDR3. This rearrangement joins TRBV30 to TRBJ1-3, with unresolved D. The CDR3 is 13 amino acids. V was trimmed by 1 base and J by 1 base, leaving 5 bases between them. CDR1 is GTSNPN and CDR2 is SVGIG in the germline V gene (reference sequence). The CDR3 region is CAWSAGSGNTIYF. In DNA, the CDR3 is TGTGCCTGGAGTGCCGGGTCTGGAAACACCATATATTTT.

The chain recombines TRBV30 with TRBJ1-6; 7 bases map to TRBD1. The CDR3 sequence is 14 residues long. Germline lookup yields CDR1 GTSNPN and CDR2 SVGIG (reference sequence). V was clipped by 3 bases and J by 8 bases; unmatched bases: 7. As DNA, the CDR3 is TGTGCCTGGAGGGGGGACAGTTTACATTCACCCCTCCACTTT. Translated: CAWRGDSLHSPLHF.

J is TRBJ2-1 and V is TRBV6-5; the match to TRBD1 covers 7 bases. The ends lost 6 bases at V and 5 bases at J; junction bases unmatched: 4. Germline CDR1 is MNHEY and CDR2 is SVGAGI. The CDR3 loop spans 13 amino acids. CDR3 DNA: TGTGCCAGCAGGCGGACAGGAGACAATGAGCAGTTCTTC. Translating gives CASRRTGDNEQFF.

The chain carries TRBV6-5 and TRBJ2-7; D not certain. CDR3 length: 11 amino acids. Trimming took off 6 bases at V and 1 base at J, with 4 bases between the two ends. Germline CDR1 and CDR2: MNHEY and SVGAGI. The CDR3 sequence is CASSRSYEQYF. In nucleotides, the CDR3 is TGTGCCAGCAGCCGGTCCTACGAGCAGTACTTC.

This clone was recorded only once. The CDR3 DNA sequence: TGTGCCAGCAGTTACGGAGGACAGGGGTATGAAAAACTGTTTTTT. As protein: CASSYGGQGYEKLFF. The V and J genes are TRBV6-5 and TRBJ1-4, with 9 bases lining up with TRBD1. CDR1 and CDR2 from the germline V gene are MNHEY and SVGAGI. This CDR3 has 15 residues. V shed 2 bases, J shed 6 bases, and the junction held 4 bases outside the gene matches.

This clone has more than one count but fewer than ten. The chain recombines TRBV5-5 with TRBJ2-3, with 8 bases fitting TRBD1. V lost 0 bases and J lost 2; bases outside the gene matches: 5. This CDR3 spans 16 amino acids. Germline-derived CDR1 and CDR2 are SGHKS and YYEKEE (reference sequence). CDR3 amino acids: CASSLAAGGFTDTQYF. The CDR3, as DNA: TGTGCCAGCAGCTTGGCCGCAGGGGGCTTCACAGATACGCAGTATTTT.

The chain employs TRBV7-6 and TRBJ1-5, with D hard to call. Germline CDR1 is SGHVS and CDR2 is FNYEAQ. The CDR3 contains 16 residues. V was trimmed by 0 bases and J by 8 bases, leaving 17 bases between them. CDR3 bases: TGTGCCAGCAGCTTAGCGGCGGCAGCTCACGGGGAGCCCCAGCATTTT. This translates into CASSLAAAAHGEPQHF.

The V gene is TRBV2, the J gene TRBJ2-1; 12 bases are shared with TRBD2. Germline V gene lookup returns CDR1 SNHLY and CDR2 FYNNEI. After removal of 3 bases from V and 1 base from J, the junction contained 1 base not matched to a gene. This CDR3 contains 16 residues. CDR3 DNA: TGTGCCAGCAGTGACCTAGCGGGGGGGTCCTACAATGAGCAGTTCTTC. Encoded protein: CASSDLAGGSYNEQFF.

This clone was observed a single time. For the CDR3, the DNA is TGCAGCGTTAGGTGGGGATCTCGAGCGGGGCGGAATGAGCAGTTCTTC. Translated: CSVRWGSRAGRNEQFF. This chain connects TRBV29-1 to TRBJ2-1; TRBD2 aligns across 7 bases. This CDR3 is built from 16 residues. Per germline, CDR1 SQVTM and CDR2 ANQGSEA. The J segment lost 7 bases and the V segment lost 5 bases, leaving 17 bases of the junction unmatched.

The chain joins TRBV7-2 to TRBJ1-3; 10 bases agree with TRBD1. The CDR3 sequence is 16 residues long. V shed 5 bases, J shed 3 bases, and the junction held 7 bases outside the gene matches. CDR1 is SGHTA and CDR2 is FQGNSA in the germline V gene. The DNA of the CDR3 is TGTGCCAGCAGCCCCCGTTGGACAGGGGGTGGAAACACCATATATTTT. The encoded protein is CASSPRWTGGGNTIYF.

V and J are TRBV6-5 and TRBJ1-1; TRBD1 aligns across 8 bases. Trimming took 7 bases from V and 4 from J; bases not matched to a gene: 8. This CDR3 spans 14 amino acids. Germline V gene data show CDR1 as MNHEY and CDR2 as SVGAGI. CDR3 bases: TGTGCCAGCACCACGACAGGGGTGGGCACTGAAGCTTTCTTT. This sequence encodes CASTTTGVGTEAFF.

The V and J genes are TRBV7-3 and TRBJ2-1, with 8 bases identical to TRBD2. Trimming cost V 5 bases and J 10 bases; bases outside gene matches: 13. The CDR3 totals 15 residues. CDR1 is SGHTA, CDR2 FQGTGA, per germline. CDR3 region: CASSAFGGASGEQFF. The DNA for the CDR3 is TGTGCCAGCAGCGCGTTCGGGGGGGCCTCGGGCGAGCAGTTCTTC.

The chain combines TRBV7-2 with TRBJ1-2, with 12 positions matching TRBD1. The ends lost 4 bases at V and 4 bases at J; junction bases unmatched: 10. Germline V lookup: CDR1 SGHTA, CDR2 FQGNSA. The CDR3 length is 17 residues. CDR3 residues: CASSSAGTGGASYGYTF. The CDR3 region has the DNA TGTGCCAGCAGCTCTGCCGGGACAGGGGGCGCGAGCTATGGCTACACCTTC.